These 22 T cell receptor beta chains were sequenced from one sample in a study of beta chain features in type 1 diabetes. Every isolated RNA sample was fully reverse transcribed, so sequencing captured expressed TCRB transcripts. Data came from immunoSEQ multiplex PCR; TCRdb stores just in-frame clones and leaves some out. The sample has about 150,000 clones, roughly 50% seen once. The sequenced material came from Tregs from blood. These TCRs come from a young man in good health.

This clone has more than one count but fewer than ten. The rearrangement joins TRBV28 to TRBJ2-7; D gene unclear. CDR3 length: 13 residues. The ends were cut back, 7 bases at V and 6 bases at J, with 16 bases in the middle. Germline V CDR1 and CDR2: MDHEN, SYDVKM. CDR3 in amino acids: CASTPPLRREQYF. The DNA for the CDR3 is TGTGCCAGCACCCCGCCTCTGCGGCGCGAGCAGTACTTC.

This chain links TRBV6-5 with TRBJ2-3, with TRBD2 identical over 8 bases. The CDR3 length is 15 residues. After removal of 6 bases from V and 1 base from J, the junction contained 6 bases not matched to a gene. Germline CDR1 is MNHEY and CDR2 is SVGAGI. CDR3 in DNA: TGTGCCAGCAGCCATAGGCGGGGGGGCACAGATACGCAGTATTTT. Protein sequence: CASSHRRGGTDTQYF.

This clone was found a few times. This chain joins TRBV6-5 and TRBJ1-4; no clear D gene. The V end lost 6 bases, the J end lost 12 bases, and 17 bases lay between the germline ends. CDR1 and CDR2 from the germline V gene are MNHEY and SVGAGI. CDR3 length: 13 amino acids. CDR3 DNA: TGTGCCAGCAGCCAAGGTCCGGACTTGGAACTGTTTTTT. Translating it yields CASSQGPDLELFF.

The chain has TRBV18 and TRBJ2-4, with D tentatively TRBD2 (5 bases). This CDR3 is built from 14 residues. V lost 6 bases and J lost 6, with 15 bases in between. Germline CDR1 and CDR2: KGHSH and LQKENI. This CDR3 is CASSPRDGGNIQYF. In nucleotides, the CDR3 is TGTGCCAGCTCTCCTCGGGATGGCGGAAACATTCAGTACTTC.

The rearrangement uses TRBV28 and TRBJ2-2; 16 nucleotides align to TRBD2. CDR3 length: 20 residues. V was clipped by 6 bases and J by 4 bases; unmatched bases: 14. CDR1 is MDHEN and CDR2 is SYDVKM in the germline V gene. The CDR3 region is CASSDPTGTSGGAGTGELFF. The DNA for the CDR3 is TGTGCCAGCAGCGACCCAACCGGGACTAGCGGGGGGGCCGGCACCGGGGAGCTGTTTTTT.

This clone was counted once. This rearrangement joins TRBV7-9 to TRBJ1-5; D unresolved. CDR1 and CDR2 from the germline V gene are SEHNR and FQNEAQ (reference sequence). Deletions cut 5 bases from V and 0 bases from J, with 20 bases between. The CDR3 sequence is 18 residues long. The CDR3 nucleotides are TGTGCCAGCAGCGACGACACATTGCCACGATATAGCAATCAGCCCCAGCATTTT. Encoded protein: CASSDDTLPRYSNQPQHF.

In its sample, this clone was seen once. This chain links TRBV7-2 with TRBJ2-1; TRBD1 agrees at 7 bases. Germline CDR1 is SGHTA and CDR2 is FQGNSA. J gave up 3 bases and V 5 bases, and 7 bases lay outside the gene matches. This CDR3 region has 15 residues. The CDR3 here is CASSPIAGGYNEQFF. As DNA, the CDR3 is TGTGCCAGCAGCCCTATAGCAGGGGGCTACAATGAGCAGTTCTTC. The entire variable domain, with the rest obtained from reference TRBV7-2 and TRBJ2-1, is as follows: GAGVSQSPSNKVTEKGKDVELRCDPISGHTALYWYRQSLGQGLEFLIYFQGNSAPDKSGLPSDRFSAERTGGSVSTLTIQRTQQEDSAVYLCASSPIAGGYNEQFFGPGTRLTVL.

This clone came up a few times. The chain recombines TRBV30 with TRBJ1-1; tentatively, D is TRBD1 (5 bases). The CDR3 spans 15 residues. Trimming removed 3 bases from V and 0 bases from J, with 14 bases in between. Germline V gives CDR1 GTSNPN, CDR2 SVGIG (reference sequence). In DNA form, the CDR3 reads TGTGCCTGGAGGGTAACAGGAAGGATGAACACTGAAGCTTTCTTT. This gives the protein CAWRVTGRMNTEAFF.

This chain links TRBV11-2 with TRBJ2-3, with D tentatively TRBD2 (5 bases). The V gene's germline CDR1 is SGHAT and CDR2 FQNNGV. The CDR3 is 16 amino acids. V lost 1 base and J 4 bases, leaving 15 bases between the germline ends. The CDR3: CASSLVVGGVPDTQYF. As DNA, the CDR3 is TGTGCCAGCAGCTTAGTGGTCGGAGGAGTCCCAGATACGCAGTATTTT.

The CDR3 DNA follows: TGTGCCAGCAGCTTGGGAAATTGGTTCGAGCTGGATACGCAGTATTTT. Its translation is CASSLGNWFELDTQYF. The chain has TRBV5-6 and TRBJ2-3; D is uncertain. V lost 0 bases, J lost 6 bases, and 17 bases lay in between. CDR1 is SGHDT, CDR2 YYEEEE, per germline. CDR3 length equals 16 residues.

This chain joins TRBV6-1 and TRBJ1-2, with D unresolved. Deletions cut 3 bases from V and 4 bases from J, with 6 bases between. Germline CDR1 and CDR2: MNHNS and SASEGT. The length of the CDR3 is 12 residues. For the CDR3, the DNA is TGTGCCAGCAGTGAGGGCAGCTATGGCTACACCTTC. Translated: CASSEGSYGYTF.

This chain uses TRBV9 with TRBJ2-3; possible D gene TRBD1, 5 bases. The V gene lost 0 bases and the J gene lost 7 bases, with 12 bases spanning the gap. There are 14 residues in the CDR3. Germline V gives CDR1 SGDLS, CDR2 YYNGEE. The CDR3 sequence: CASSVAWPGNTQYF. The CDR3 DNA reads TGTGCCAGCAGCGTAGCGTGGCCAGGGAATACGCAGTATTTT.

This clone was found a few times. The chain recombines TRBV4-2 with TRBJ1-2; 7 nucleotides line up with TRBD1. The length of the CDR3 is 16 residues. Germline CDR1 LGHNA, CDR2 YNFKEQ. V lost 0 bases and J lost 5; bases outside the gene matches: 9. The CDR3 loop is CASSQDPLGQVYGYTF. The CDR3 DNA reads as TGTGCCAGCAGCCAAGACCCCCTCGGACAGGTTTATGGCTACACCTTC.

This chain uses TRBV7-2 with TRBJ2-1; D is unclear. There are 12 residues in the CDR3. Trimming removed 4 bases at V and 8 bases at J, with 9 bases between. Looked up from germline, CDR1 is SGHTA and CDR2 is FQGNSA. The CDR3, as DNA: TGTGCCAGCAGCTCGGAGAGATATGAGCAGTTCTTC. It yields the protein CASSSERYEQFF.

This clone was detected once. The V gene is TRBV15, the J gene TRBJ2-2; no clear D. CDR1 LNHNV and CDR2 YYDKDF come from the germline V gene (reference sequence). The V end lost 8 bases, the J end lost 2 bases, and 6 bases lay between the germline ends. The CDR3 is 12 residues long. The CDR3 DNA sequence: TGTGCCACCCCTTTCAACACCGGGGAGCTGTTTTTT. Protein: CATPFNTGELFF.

The genes are TRBV28 and TRBJ2-3; 11 positions match TRBD2. The CDR3 spans 15 residues. V lost 7 bases to trimming and J lost 2 bases; unmatched junction nucleotides: 5. Per the germline V gene, CDR1 is MDHEN and CDR2 is SYDVKM. CDR3 protein: CASTPSGGLTDTQYF. The CDR3 DNA reads as TGTGCCAGCACCCCTAGCGGGGGGCTCACAGATACGCAGTATTTT. The whole variable domain, filled in from reference TRBV28 and TRBJ2-3, reads DVKVTQSSRYLVKRTGEKVFLECVQDMDHENMFWYRQDPGLGLRLIYFSYDVKMKEKGDIPEGYSVSREKKERFSLILESASTNQTSMYLCASTPSGGLTDTQYFGPGTRLTVL.

This clone was counted at least ten times. The sample carries other DNA sequences with the same CDR3. The chain recombines TRBV6-6 with TRBJ2-5; D gene uncertain. V lost 3 bases and J 3 bases, leaving 8 bases between the germline ends. There are 13 residues in the CDR3. From germline, CDR1 is MNHNY and CDR2 SVGAGI (reference sequence). The CDR3 coding sequence is TGTGCCAGCAGTTATTACGGTGAAGAGACCCAGTACTTC. It yields the protein CASSYYGEETQYF.

The CDR3 sequence: CAWSRPDRVVTEAFF. The CDR3, as DNA: TGTGCCTGGAGCCGCCCGGACAGGGTTGTTACTGAAGCTTTCTTT. The chain joins TRBV30 to TRBJ1-1; TRBD1 matches 8 bases. The CDR3 sequence is 15 residues long. Germline V gene lookup returns CDR1 GTSNPN and CDR2 SVGIG (reference sequence). The V segment lost 3 bases and the J segment 5 bases; nucleotides outside the gene matches: 11. Full variable domain (outside the CDR3, taken from reference TRBV30 and TRBJ1-1): SQTIHQWPATLVQPVGSPLSLECTVEGTSNPNLYWYRQAAGRGLQLLFYSVGIGQISSEVPQNLSASRPQDRQFILSSKKLLLSDSGFYLCAWSRPDRVVTEAFFGQGTRLTVV.

This clone was counted between two and nine times. V usage is TRBV10-3 and J usage is TRBJ1-2; 12 bases fit TRBD1. There are 14 residues in the CDR3. Germline CDR1 is ENHRY and CDR2 is SYGVKD. The ends lost 10 bases at V and 8 bases at J; junction bases unmatched: 11. The CDR3 DNA is TGTGCCACCAGGGACAGGGGGCTATGGAAAGGCTACACCTTC. The encoded protein is CATRDRGLWKGYTF.

This clone was detected only a few times. The genes are TRBV6-5 and TRBJ2-5; D is ambiguous. V lost 3 bases, J lost 1 base, and 9 bases lay in between. Per the germline V gene, CDR1 is MNHEY and CDR2 is SVGAGI. This CDR3 has 14 amino acids. CDR3: CASSYFPGQETQYF. CDR3 nucleotides: TGTGCCAGCAGTTATTTCCCAGGCCAAGAGACCCAGTACTTC.

The chain joins TRBV7-9 to TRBJ2-7, with 8 bases identical to TRBD1. V gave up 5 bases and J gave up 4 bases; unmatched junction bases: 13. Germline V gene lookup returns CDR1 SEHNR and CDR2 FQNEAQ (reference sequence). The CDR3 has 16 residues. CDR3 nucleotides: TGTGCCAGCAGCCCCTACGGACAGGGTCGGTCATACGAGCAGTACTTC. It translates to CASSPYGQGRSYEQYF. Drawing the rest from reference TRBV7-9 and TRBJ2-7, the complete variable domain is DTGVSQNPRHKITKRGQNVTFRCDPISEHNRLYWYRQTLGQGPEFLTYFQNEAQLEKSRLLSDRFSAERPKGSFSTLEIQRTEQGDSAMYLCASSPYGQGRSYEQYFGPGTRLTVT.

This sequence joins TRBV2 and TRBJ2-5, with D hard to call. The CDR3 covers 15 residues. Germline V gene lookup returns CDR1 SNHLY and CDR2 FYNNEI. Trimming took off 7 bases at V and 2 bases at J, with 17 bases between the two ends. The CDR3 loop is CASTYWRTIQETQYF. CDR3 bases: TGTGCCAGCACCTACTGGAGAACTATTCAAGAGACCCAGTACTTC.